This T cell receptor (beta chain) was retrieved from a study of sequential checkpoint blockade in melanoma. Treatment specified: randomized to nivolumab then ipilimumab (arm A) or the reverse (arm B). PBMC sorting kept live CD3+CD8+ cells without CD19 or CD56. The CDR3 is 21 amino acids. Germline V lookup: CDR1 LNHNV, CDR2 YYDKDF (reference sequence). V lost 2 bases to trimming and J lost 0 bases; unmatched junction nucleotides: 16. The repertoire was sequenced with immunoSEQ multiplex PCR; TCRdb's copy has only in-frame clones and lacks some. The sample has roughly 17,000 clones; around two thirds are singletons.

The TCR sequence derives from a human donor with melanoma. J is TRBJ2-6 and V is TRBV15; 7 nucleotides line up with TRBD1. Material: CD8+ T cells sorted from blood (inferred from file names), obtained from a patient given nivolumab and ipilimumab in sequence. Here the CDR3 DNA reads TGTGCCACCAGCAGATCCAATTTATACGGGACAGTCGTCTCTGGGGCCAACGTCCTGACTTTC. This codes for CATSRSNLYGTVVSGANVLTF.